This TCR beta chain was recorded in a study of CD8+CD57+ T cells in acquired aplastic anemia. For the study at large: Recorded DNA amounts for sorted CD4+ and CD8+ cells had an average of around 3.5 ug. Study conclusions and caveats: A set of approximately 30 CD8+ CDR3 sequences was shared between patients and controls, and these sequences appeared highly expressed in patients. Statistical testing detected no significant gap in CD8+ Simpson's diversity between patients and controls.

About this clonotype: Its matching antigen is unknown.

Genomic DNA, the template, was used for profiling of the TCR beta VDJ and CDR3. TCRdb called the reads again in MiXCR, with one record for every CDR3 protein. The sample lists some 290,000 distinct CDR3 sequences; 55% to 65% were seen once. Germline V lookup: CDR1 SGHRS, CDR2 YFSETQ. Trimming stripped 4 bases from V and 3 bases from J, with 11 bases between. The CDR3 is 13 residues long. The receptor was isolated from a human donor with severe aplastic anemia or a healthy control (not recorded which). The chain has TRBV5-1 and TRBJ2-7; D is possibly TRBD1 (5 bases). Sequenced sample: sorted CD4+, CD8+, or CD8+CD57+ T cells (not recorded which) from PBMCs. CDR3 in amino acids: CASSITQGYEQYF. CDR3 sequence (DNA): TGCGCCAGCAGCATCACCCAGGGCTACGAGCAGTACTTC.